A selection of T cell receptor beta chains follows, all from one sample in a study of T-cell reconstitution after alpha-beta-depleted transplantation in children. MiXCR, run by TCRdb on the PCR reads, gives a single entry per CDR3 protein. This table has around 410,000 distinct CDR3 sequences, 9.5% to 13% appearing once. The input for sequencing was PBMCs from the stem cell graft donor, taken from the stem cell graft. All receptors come from a human donor who donated a stem cell graft to a child with acute myeloid leukemia. CDR3s include the opening cysteine and the closing phenylalanine or tryptophan. A D gene is named only where the DNA matches it firmly. A row's size may be missing; if present it is once, few, many or a size class.

CDR3 protein,CDR3 DNA,D gene,V gene,J gene,clone size
CAIRSTSGGGKDTQYF,TGTGCCATCAGATCGACTAGCGGGGGAGGTAAAGATACGCAGTATTTT,TRBD2,TRBV10-3,TRBJ2-3,few
CASSARLAGTKNIQYF,TGTGCCAGCAGCGCCAGACTAGCGGGCACCAAAAACATTCAGTACTTC,TRBD2,TRBV14,TRBJ2-4,-
CSAISSLAKNIQYF,TGCAGTGCTATCAGCAGTTTAGCCAAAAACATTCAGTACTTC,-,TRBV20-1,TRBJ2-4,few
CASSPTATSGNTIYF,TGCGCCAGCAGCCCGACGGCGACCTCTGGAAACACCATATATTTT,-,TRBV5-1,TRBJ1-3,-
CSALPGTGGNSPLHF,TGCAGTGCTTTACCCGGGACAGGGGGGAATTCACCCCTCCACTTT,TRBD1,TRBV20-1,TRBJ1-6,-
CASSQEAGGSNEQFF,TGTGCCAGCAGCCAAGAGGCAGGGGGGTCGAATGAGCAGTTCTTC,-,TRBV4-2,TRBJ2-1,-
CASSFTRDKVYNSPLHF,TGTGCCAGCAGCTTCACCCGGGACAAGGTCTATAATTCACCCCTCCACTTT,-,TRBV7-2,TRBJ1-6,-
CSVGPSGGMGETQYF,TGCAGCGTTGGCCCCAGCGGGGGAATGGGAGAGACCCAGTACTTC,TRBD2,TRBV29-1,TRBJ2-5,few
CASSLGGGYGYTF,TGTGCCAGCAGCTTGGGGGGGGGTTACGGCTACACCTTC,-,TRBV5-4,TRBJ1-2,many
CATSRGDRGLRGSGANVLTF,TGTGCCACCAGCAGAGGGGACAGAGGCCTTAGGGGCTCTGGGGCCAACGTCCTGACTTTC,TRBD1,TRBV15,TRBJ2-6,few
CASSLQNVGGENLFF,TGTGCCAGCAGCTTGCAAAACGTCGGGGGAGAAAACCTGTTTTTT,-,TRBV5-6,TRBJ1-4,-
CASSYTILGAGELFF,TGTGCCAGCAGTTACACCATTTTGGGGGCCGGGGAGCTGTTTTTT,-,TRBV6-5,TRBJ2-2,many
CASSKGQPYQPQHF,TGTGCCAGTAGTAAGGGACAGCCATATCAGCCCCAGCATTTT,TRBD1,TRBV19,TRBJ1-5,-
CASSFGGPASGYTF,TGTGCCAGCAGTTTCGGGGGGCCCGCGAGCGGCTACACCTTC,-,TRBV27,TRBJ1-2,-
CASTSGGGPGAYGYTF,TGTGCCAGTACGTCCGGAGGGGGCCCGGGTGCTTATGGCTACACCTTC,TRBD1,TRBV19,TRBJ1-2,-
CASSKEGGPGGETQYF,TGTGCCAGCAGTAAAGAGGGGGGGCCAGGAGGAGAGACCCAGTACTTC,-,TRBV27,TRBJ2-5,-
CASSYSGPSPEEQYF,TGTGCCAGCAGTTACTCCGGACCATCACCCGAGGAGCAGTACTTC,-,TRBV6-2/TRBV6-3,TRBJ2-7,many
CATSDPGIQRGETQYF,TGTGCCACCAGCGATCCCGGGATACAACGGGGGGAGACCCAGTACTTC,-,TRBV15,TRBJ2-5,-
CATIRGGGGNTIYF,TGTGCCACCATCAGGGGTGGTGGTGGAAACACCATATATTTT,-,TRBV15,TRBJ1-3,-
CASSLQDATDTQYF,TGTGCCAGCAGTCTCCAGGACGCCACAGATACGCAGTATTTT,-,TRBV6-5,TRBJ2-3,few
CASSAIRALNTEAFF,TGTGCCAGCAGCGCGATCAGGGCCCTGAACACTGAAGCTTTCTTT,-,TRBV7-9,TRBJ1-1,few
CASSRGRDNQPQHF,TGTGCCAGCAGCCGAGGACGGGACAATCAGCCCCAGCATTTT,-,TRBV5-6,TRBJ1-5,-
CAMDCVLNEQFF,TGTGCTATGGACTGCGTTTTGAATGAGCAGTTCTTC,-,TRBV7-6,TRBJ2-1,many
CSAFSLGLDEQFF,TGCAGTGCTTTCTCGCTGGGGTTGGATGAGCAGTTCTTC,-,TRBV20-1,TRBJ2-1,few
CASSLRVAVLGSQETQYF,TGTGCCAGCAGCTTGAGGGTAGCGGTCCTGGGATCCCAAGAGACCCAGTACTTC,-,TRBV5-5,TRBJ2-5,few
CASSEGTGGQETQYF,TGTGCCAGCAGTGAGGGGACAGGGGGCCAGGAGACCCAGTACTTC,TRBD1,TRBV6-4,TRBJ2-5,many
CAISEGFGAQPQHF,TGTGCCATCAGTGAAGGTTTCGGTGCTCAGCCCCAGCATTTT,-,TRBV10-3,TRBJ1-5,few
CATSPGTGNTIYF,TGTGCCACCAGCCCAGGGACAGGAAACACCATATATTTT,-,TRBV15,TRBJ1-3,-
CASSPRASGTYNEQFF,TGTGCCAGCAGCCCCCGGGCTAGCGGGACCTACAATGAGCAGTTCTTC,TRBD2,TRBV7-8,TRBJ2-1,few
CASNVLAGANTGELFF,TGTGCCAGCAACGTACTAGCGGGGGCGAACACCGGGGAGCTGTTTTTT,TRBD2,TRBV27,TRBJ2-2,-
CASSLDRGFRKLFF,TGCGCCAGCAGCCTCGACAGGGGGTTTAGAAAACTGTTTTTT,TRBD1,TRBV5-1,TRBJ1-4,few
CASSVGQGQTYGYTF,TGTGCCAGCAGCGTAGGACAGGGGCAGACCTATGGCTACACCTTC,TRBD1,TRBV9,TRBJ1-2,many
CARRGGSTDTQYF,TGTGCCAGGAGGGGGGGTAGCACAGATACGCAGTATTTT,-,TRBV7-9,TRBJ2-3,few
CASFNPGLAGSQGSYEQYF,TGTGCCAGCTTCAACCCGGGACTAGCGGGATCACAGGGGTCCTACGAGCAGTACTTC,TRBD2,TRBV6-2/TRBV6-3,TRBJ2-7,-
CASSLVRDSPYEQYF,TGTGCCAGCAGCCTGGTCCGGGACAGCCCCTACGAGCAGTACTTC,TRBD1,TRBV4-2,TRBJ2-7,-
CSVETHGGETQYF,TGCAGCGTTGAGACCCACGGGGGAGAGACCCAGTACTTC,-,TRBV29-1,TRBJ2-5,few
CASSQPRGEQFF,TGTGCCAGCAGCCAACCCCGGGGTGAGCAGTTCTTC,-,TRBV3-1,TRBJ2-1,-
CASSKPNGRDEGKNIQYF,TGTGCCAGCAGCAAACCGAACGGGAGGGATGAGGGGAAAAACATTCAGTACTTC,TRBD2,TRBV7-3,TRBJ2-4,few
CASSLDRGRNTIYF,TGTGCCAGCAGCTTGGACAGGGGAAGAAACACCATATATTTT,TRBD1,TRBV7-2,TRBJ1-3,-
CASSEISGANEQFF,TGTGCCAGCAGTGAAATTTCTGGGGCCAATGAGCAGTTCTTC,-,TRBV6-4,TRBJ2-1,many